This T cell receptor beta chain was captured by sequencing in a study of shared clonotypes between healthy human individuals (dated by TCRdb to 2020 to 2021). About the full investigation: A few men and two women, aged 18 to 49 years, made up the cohort. To increase sequencing depth and limit assay-specific biases, different laboratories used diverse techniques to prepare libraries and sequence TCR repertoires. To estimate repertoire size and how much clonotypes are shared between individuals, the study performed deep sequencing of blood TCR repertoires from a few healthy adults. For each donor, CD4 naive and CD4 memory were each given three plates, CD8 naive was given two plates, and CD8 memory was given one plate. Per donor, leukapheresis produced somewhere between about 0.94 and 8.9 billion PBMCs.

The germline V gene sets CDR1 to SGDLS and CDR2 to YYNGEE. Trimming removed 2 bases from V and 5 bases from J; the gene matches leave 10 bases unexplained. Inclusive of the bounding cysteine and phenylalanine, the CDR3 is 16 residues long. The CDR3 DNA has 48 bases and is translated from base 1. As regards this clone: The antigen this receptor binds is unknown. No base-level quality is on record; no much larger clone is a single base apart.

For the CD8 naive samples, CD45RO-negative cells were positively selected for CCR7, yielding a CD45RA+CCR7+ population from which TemRA cells were excluded. Donors were healthy HIV-negative adults with no recently reported acute infections or vaccinations. Only Caucasian adults living in Nashville, Tennessee, USA were represented among the donors. Blood was obtained by leukapheresis, after which PBMCs were separated by Ficoll-Histopaque density gradient centrifugation and cryopreserved in liquid nitrogen vapor phase. Analytical flow cytometry was used to check the purity and quantity of every magnetically sorted T cell population. Each sorted fraction had its genomic DNA isolated and then quantified by UV absorbance on a Nanodrop 2000c. Findings and caveats that apply to the study as a whole: Sharing across a handful of donors was observed for approximately 5% of naive CD4, under 4% of naive CD8, 2% to 2.5% of memory CD4, and roughly 0.4% of memory CD8 clonotypes. Larger estimated clonotype richness was generally found for naive subsets than for memory subsets. The genetic and exposure-history diversity represented was limited by the small number of donors. Sampling was limited to blood, and TCR repertoires in tissue likely differ from TCR repertoires in blood. Even with the large sequencing depth, rarefaction of the sorted-subset datasets indicated that sequencing was incomplete. Based on pairwise subsampling, the degree of clonotype sharing among donors was expected to be affected by sequencing depth. Higher generation probabilities were observed for clonotypes shared by all four sorted-subset donors than for non-shared clonotypes.

Using the deep immunoSEQ assay, TCR CDR3 regions were amplified from genomic DNA by multiplex PCR. For each cell subset, the extracted genomic DNA was distributed evenly across all wells of several immunoSEQ 96-well plates, and each plate served as one replicate. For sorted subsets, each replicate PCR was loaded with approximately 200 ng genomic DNA, equivalent to about 30,000 T cell genomes. Purified libraries were quantified with a Qubit 3.0 fluorometer, sized on a Bioanalyzer 2100, and re-quantified with the KAPA Library Quantification kit. Each immunoSEQ 96-well plate was sequenced on its own single-read 150-cycle Illumina NextSeq 550 flow cell. As for how the authors treated the data: Because the immunoSEQ output included only junctional sequences and no quality scores, the filtering could not be the same as the filtering used for full-length reads. To assign V/J genes and CDR3, sequences were annotated against IMGT germline references using PyIR, a Python wrapper for IgBLAST v1.9. Reads were removed for weak V/J assignments (E-value above 1e-6), missing CDR3, stop codons, out-of-frame junctions, or ambiguous translated residues. V3J clonotypes were defined by identical inferred V gene, J gene, and CDR3 amino acid sequence. The percentage overlap between two repertoires was calculated by dividing the number of shared unique clonotypes by the size of the smaller repertoire. Richness of each repertoire was evaluated using RTK rarefaction, the Chao1 estimator, and Recon v2.1 estimates of unobserved clonotypes. OLGA was used to compute generation probabilities for all TCRbeta clonotypes that the gDNA method yielded from a handful of donors. In TCRdb, the immuneACCESS table is reduced to in-frame sequences with V and J assigned. These tables do not hold every clone; where another copy was compared, an unresolved V gene accounts for under half, and the others remain unexplained. V and J calls plus clone size are reproduced from that table; the DNA served to infer D and trimming. Here the sample has about 2.2 million clones; around 93% occur a single time. In total, the top ten clones hold around 1.7% of the sample.

The TCR sequence derives from a man younger than 35 in good health. Some clones in this sample may be carry-over from other donors' samples. The chain is made from TRBV9 and TRBJ2-5, with 9 bases aligning to TRBD2. The sequenced material came from naive CD8+ T cells from PBMCs. In the paper's terms, the cell subset or site label means: CD45RA+CCR7+. CDR3 loop: CASSVFSGSVFETQYF. In nucleotides, the sequence is TGTGCCAGCAGCGTGTTTAGCGGGAGTGTTTTCGAGACCCAGTACTTC. Supplemented by the reference TRBV9 and TRBJ2-5 proteins around the CDR3, the complete variable domain is DSGVTQTPKHLITATGQRVTLRCSPRSGDLSVYWYQQSLDQGLQFLIQYYNGEERAKGNILERFSAQQFPDLHSELNLSSLELGDSALYFCASSVFSGSVFETQYFGPGTRLLVL.